This T cell receptor beta chain came from a study of glioma-infiltrating T cells (dated by TCRdb to the mid-2010s). With respect to the entire study: Sequencing of TCR alpha- and beta-chain repertoires was performed on glioma tissue, on non-neoplastic brain tissue, and on matched peripheral blood mononuclear cells. Each tissue-infiltrating repertoire was compared with the same patient's peripheral blood repertoire to measure divergence between tissue and blood T-cell populations. The paired cohort comprised three low-grade glioma patients, 7 or 8 primary glioblastoma patients and three non-glioma patients contributing non-neoplastic brain tissue. Broader findings and caveats from the paper: In non-neoplastic patients, VJ-independent divergence between tissue and blood fell below expectation, whereas in all gliomas, and especially in low-grade gliomas, the divergence rose above expectation. Small numbers underpinned the group comparisons: under ten glioblastoma patients, three low-grade glioma patients and three non-neoplastic patients. Very few CDR3 sequences were found to be shared between tissue and blood, and this scarcity was attributed to high CDR3 diversity and limited sampling.

A word on this clonotype: The antigen this receptor binds is unknown. Just one base apart from a much larger clone, this may be a read error.

From the cysteine through the phenylalanine, the CDR3 covers 14 amino acids. Just the 42-base CDR3 DNA is kept, in frame starting at base 1. Cut back by 5 bases and 8 bases, the V and J ends lie 16 bases apart. The iRepertoire nested amplicon-rescue multiplex PCR (arm-PCR) platform was used to amplify TCR alpha and beta CDR3 regions from RNA. The input for one-step reverse transcription and amplification was roughly 85-400 ng of tissue mRNA or PBMC total RNA. Following bead purification, Illumina adapters were added through a secondary multiplex PCR, and the libraries were then gel-purified between 200 and 400 bp. Libraries carried internal 6-nucleotide barcodes used for demultiplexing. Sequencing of libraries was performed on an Illumina MiSeq with 2x220 or 2x250 nucleotide paired-end reads. For the original study's pipeline: Paired reads were merged with FLASH 1.2.11 and aligned to the GRCh37 human genome with BWA-MEM before extracting TRA and TRB reads. V and J assignment used an IMGT-derived reference of cassette sequences and CDR3 motifs that included pseudogenes. Three-frame translation of reads was performed, and productive CDR3s were defined as those with a C...FGXG motif and no stop codons. A clonotype was defined as a unique combination of a V-J cassette pair and a CDR3 amino acid sequence. Reads were filtered by Hamming distance, with the threshold set by the sequence error rate of each sample in mapped regions. TCRdb applied fastp at Q25 and MiXCR to the public reads, then kept only in-frame beta chains. Rows with one shared CDR3 protein collapse into an entry with the most common genes and DNA. The V and J calls reflect TCRdb's pipeline rather than the authors' work. This sample is represented by over 100,000 distinct CDR3 sequences; around 25% of them were singletons. The ten largest make up 30% to 35% of the sample.

Sequencing was done on a sample of glioma tissue, nonneoplastic brain tissue, or PBMCs (not recorded which). This sequence originates from a human donor with low-grade glioma or glioblastoma, undergoing nonglioma brain surgery, or in good health (not recorded which). The V and J genes are TRBV12-3 or TRBV12-4 and TRBJ2-1, and the D gene may be TRBD1, 6 bases matching. The sequence in DNA is TGTGCCAGCAGTCCCAGACAGGCCGAGCATGAGCAGTTCTTC. Translated, this gives CASSPRQAEHEQFF.